These 21 T cell receptor beta chains were all obtained from the same sample, sequenced in a study of blood T cell repertoires in COVID-19. The repertoire was sequenced with immunoSEQ multiplex PCR; TCRdb's copy has only in-frame clones and lacks some. The sample records some 490,000 clones, 70% to 90% being singletons. The sequenced material came from PBMCs or T cells enriched from blood (not recorded which). The receptors here all came from a woman in her sixties or seventies who had recovered from COVID-19.

The V call is TRBV15, the J call TRBJ1-1, with D possibly being TRBD1 (5 bases). From germline, CDR1 is LNHNV and CDR2 YYDKDF (reference sequence). The CDR3 is made up of 12 amino acids. V lost 9 bases, J lost 1 base, and 9 bases lay in between. This chain's CDR3 is CATKTGNTEAFF. CDR3 in DNA: TGTGCCACTAAAACAGGGAACACTGAAGCTTTCTTT.

The chain couples TRBV7-9 to TRBJ1-1, with 7 bases that match TRBD1. From germline, CDR1 is SEHNR and CDR2 FQNEAQ (reference sequence). The CDR3 is made up of 17 amino acids. V was clipped by 3 bases and J by 1 base; unmatched bases: 11. The CDR3 reads CASSLRGRDRGNTEAFF. The CDR3 region has the DNA TGTGCCAGCAGCTTGCGAGGCCGGGACAGAGGGAACACTGAAGCTTTCTTT.

The V and J genes are TRBV9 and TRBJ1-6; maybe TRBD1 (6 bases). The CDR3 totals 17 residues. The V and J ends lost 1 base and 0 bases respectively, with 11 bases between them. Germline CDR1 SGDLS, CDR2 YYNGEE. CDR3 loop: CASSVQHRVSYNSPLHF. CDR3 sequence (DNA): TGTGCCAGCAGCGTACAACACAGGGTCTCCTATAATTCACCCCTCCACTTT.

This clone has only one observation. This chain joins TRBV4-1 and TRBJ2-7; TRBD1 is a possible D gene (6 bases). Germline CDR1 reads MGHRA; CDR2 reads YSYEKL. With 6 bases removed from V and 1 base from J, the gap between germline ends came to 16 bases. This CDR3 comprises 15 residues. The CDR3 sequence is CASRPSTGFSYEQYF. The CDR3 nucleotides read TGCGCCAGCAGACCTAGTACAGGGTTTTCCTACGAGCAGTACTTC.

The CDR3 region has the DNA TGTGCCAGCAGCGGGGGGCTAGGAAACACCATATATTTT. It codes for CASSGGLGNTIYF. The chain uses TRBV6-5 and TRBJ1-3; possible D gene TRBD1, 6 bases. With 6 bases removed from V and 4 bases from J, the gap between germline ends came to 10 bases. Germline V gene data show CDR1 as MNHEY and CDR2 as SVGAGI. The CDR3 loop spans 13 amino acids.

This clone was detected only once. The chain uses TRBV9 and TRBJ1-5; 7 bases are shared with TRBD1. Germline V gene data show CDR1 as SGDLS and CDR2 as YYNGEE. The CDR3 extends over 14 amino acids. The junction had 5 bases not matched to a gene; V was cut back by 3 bases and J by 5 bases. The CDR3, as DNA: TGTGCCAGCAGCGGTCAGGGGGGTGATCAGCCCCAGCATTTT. Protein sequence: CASSGQGGDQPQHF.

The chain uses TRBV7-2 and TRBJ1-6; tentative D call: TRBD1 (5 bases). CDR3 length: 15 amino acids. Germline lookup yields CDR1 SGHTA and CDR2 FQGNSA. V was shortened by 2 bases and J by 5 bases, with 10 bases between the two germline ends. This chain's CDR3 is CASSLPRVHNSPLHF. Here the CDR3 DNA reads TGTGCCAGCAGCTTACCCAGGGTGCATAATTCACCCCTCCACTTT.

The gene calls are TRBV14 and TRBJ2-7; a weak D match, TRBD2 (6 bases). Germline V gene lookup returns CDR1 SGHDN and CDR2 FVKESK. CDR3 length: 12 residues. V was pared by 4 bases and J by 4 bases, with 8 bases between. CDR3 residues: CASSPSGYEQYV. The CDR3 region has the DNA TGTGCCAGCAGCCCCAGCGGGTACGAGCAGTACGTC.

V and J are TRBV19 and TRBJ1-4, with D perhaps TRBD1 (5 bases). Trimming stripped 7 bases from V and 3 bases from J, with 9 bases between. Germline CDR1 LNHDA, CDR2 SQIVND (reference sequence). CDR3 length: 13 amino acids. The CDR3 region is CASNRQSNEKLFF. DNA for the CDR3: TGTGCCAGTAATAGACAGTCTAATGAAAAACTGTTTTTT.

This chain uses TRBV19 with TRBJ1-3; unclear D gene. V dropped 7 bases and J dropped 4 bases, with 14 bases sitting between them. Germline V gives CDR1 LNHDA, CDR2 SQIVND (reference sequence). This CDR3 is 14 amino acids long. Here the CDR3 reads CASKHVRSGNTIYF. In nucleotides, the CDR3 is TGTGCCAGTAAACACGTCCGATCGGGAAACACCATATATTTT.

This sequence joins TRBV10-1 and TRBJ2-3; unclear D gene. The CDR3 covers 12 residues. Germline CDR1 WNHNN, CDR2 SYGVQD (reference sequence). Trimming pared 3 bases from V and 6 bases from J, leaving 7 bases between. CDR3: CASSDPSDTQYF. Written as DNA, the CDR3 is TGCGCCAGCAGTGATCCGTCGGATACGCAGTATTTT.

The gene calls are TRBV6-6 and TRBJ2-2; a possible D gene is TRBD1 (6 bases). The CDR3 sequence is 15 residues long. The V gene lost 5 bases and the J gene lost 5 bases, with 15 bases spanning the gap. The V gene's germline CDR1 is MNHNY and CDR2 SVGAGI (reference sequence). This CDR3 reads CASSARGFGTGELFF. The DNA of the CDR3 is TGTGCCAGCAGTGCCAGGGGATTTGGAACCGGGGAGCTGTTTTTT.

This clone was observed once. The CDR3 loop reads CASSPNGQGTNGYTF. CDR3 DNA sequence: TGTGCCAGCTCACCAAACGGACAGGGGACGAATGGCTACACCTTC. This chain links TRBV18 with TRBJ1-2; 9 bases line up with TRBD1. In germline, CDR1 is KGHSH, CDR2 LQKENI. The V gene end was trimmed by 2 bases and the J gene end by 6 bases; junction bases not matched to a gene: 7. The CDR3 contains 15 residues.

The V gene is TRBV19, the J gene TRBJ1-5, with TRBD1 as a possible D gene (6 bases). The V end lost 1 base, the J end lost 6 bases, and 16 bases lay between the germline ends. The germline CDR1 and CDR2 sequences are LNHDA and SQIVND (reference sequence). The CDR3 loop spans 16 amino acids. Here the CDR3 reads CASSIGDTLGSQPQHF. CDR3 nucleotides: TGTGCCAGTAGTATAGGGGACACGCTGGGAAGTCAGCCCCAGCATTTT.

V gene TRBV24-1 combines with J gene TRBJ2-5, with 7 bases fitting TRBD1. The trim removed 0 bases at V and 5 bases at J, leaving 2 bases unmatched. The CDR3 contains 14 residues. Germline CDR1 KGHDR, CDR2 SFDVKD. The CDR3, as DNA: TGTGCCACCAGTGATTTGGGACAGGTTGAGACCCAGTACTTC. Protein product: CATSDLGQVETQYF.

A single count supports this clone. This chain joins TRBV21-1 and TRBJ2-3; the listed D gene, TRBD1, was not tested against the DNA. TRBV21-1 is noted as a pseudogene. The CDR3 covers 11 residues. The CDR3 loop is CASTGQSTQYF. The CDR3 nucleotides read TGTGCCAGCACCGGACAATCTACGCAGTATTTT.

CDR3 DNA sequence: TGTGCCAGCAGTTACACCAGGACAGGCGATGGCTACACCTTC. Protein product: CASSYTRTGDGYTF. The chain combines TRBV6-5 with TRBJ1-2, with 7 bases aligning to TRBD1. The CDR3 sequence is 14 residues long. With 2 bases clipped from V and 6 bases from J, the junction kept 6 bases outside the gene matches. Germline CDR1 MNHEY, CDR2 SVGAGI.

This chain links TRBV19 with TRBJ2-1; perhaps TRBD1 as D (6 bases). Germline V gene lookup returns CDR1 LNHDA and CDR2 SQIVND (reference sequence). V was clipped by 3 bases and J by 9 bases, with 15 bases between them. This CDR3 contains 14 residues. CDR3 coding DNA: TGTGCCAGTAGTATGTGGGACAAGATGAGTGAGCAGTTCTTC. Its translation is CASSMWDKMSEQFF.

The chain links TRBV19 to TRBJ1-2; the match to TRBD1 covers 8 bases. The CDR3 has 13 residues. Germline CDR1 reads LNHDA; CDR2 reads SQIVND (reference sequence). After removal of 4 bases from V and 4 bases from J, the junction contained 2 bases not matched to a gene. The CDR3 sequence is CASSKTGAYGYTF. Here the CDR3 DNA reads TGTGCCAGTAGTAAGACAGGGGCCTATGGCTACACCTTC.

This clone was detected once. V gene TRBV6-6 combines with J gene TRBJ1-1, with D perhaps TRBD1 (6 bases). The CDR3 spans 15 residues. Germline V CDR1 and CDR2: MNHNY, SVGAGI (reference sequence). V dropped 6 bases and J dropped 0 bases, with 14 bases sitting between them. CDR3 nucleotide sequence: TGTGCCAGCAGGTCGAGGGGGAGCATGAACACTGAAGCTTTCTTT. It codes for CASRSRGSMNTEAFF.

The chain recombines TRBV5-4 with TRBJ1-2; 8 bases fit TRBD1. J was trimmed by 2 bases and V by 0 bases; bases with no gene match: 12. The CDR3 sequence is 18 residues long. Germline-derived CDR1 and CDR2 are SGHNT and YYREEE (reference sequence). Here the CDR3 reads CASSLVPGGSFGNYGYTF. DNA for the CDR3: TGTGCCAGCAGCTTGGTTCCAGGGGGCTCTTTCGGGAACTATGGCTACACCTTC.